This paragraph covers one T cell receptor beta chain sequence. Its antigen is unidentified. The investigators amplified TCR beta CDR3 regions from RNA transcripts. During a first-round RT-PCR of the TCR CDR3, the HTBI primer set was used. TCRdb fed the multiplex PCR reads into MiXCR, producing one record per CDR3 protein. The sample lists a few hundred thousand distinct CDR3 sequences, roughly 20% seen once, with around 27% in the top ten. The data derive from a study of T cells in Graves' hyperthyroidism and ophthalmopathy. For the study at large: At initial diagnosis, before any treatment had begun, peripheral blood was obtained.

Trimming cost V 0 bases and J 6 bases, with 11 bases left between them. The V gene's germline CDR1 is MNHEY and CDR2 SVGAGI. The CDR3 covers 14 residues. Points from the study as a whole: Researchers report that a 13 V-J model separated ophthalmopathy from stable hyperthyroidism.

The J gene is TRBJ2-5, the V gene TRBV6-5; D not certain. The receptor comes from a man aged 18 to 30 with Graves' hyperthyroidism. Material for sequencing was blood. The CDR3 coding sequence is TGTGCCAGCAGTTACTCTCGGAGTCAGAAGACCCAGTACTTC. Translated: CASSYSRSQKTQYF.